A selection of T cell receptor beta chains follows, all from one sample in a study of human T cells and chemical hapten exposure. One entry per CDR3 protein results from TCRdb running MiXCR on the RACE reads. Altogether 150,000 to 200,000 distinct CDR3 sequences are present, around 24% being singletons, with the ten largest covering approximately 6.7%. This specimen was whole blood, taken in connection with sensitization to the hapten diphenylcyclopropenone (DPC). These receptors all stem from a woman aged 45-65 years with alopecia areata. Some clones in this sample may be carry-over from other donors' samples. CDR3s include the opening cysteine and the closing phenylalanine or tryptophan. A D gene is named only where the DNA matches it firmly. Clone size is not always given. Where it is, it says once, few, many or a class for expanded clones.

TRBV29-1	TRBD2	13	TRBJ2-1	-	TGCAGCGTTGGCGGTAGCGGGTACAATGAGCAGTTCTTC	CSVGGSGYNEQFF
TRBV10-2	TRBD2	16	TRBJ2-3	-	TGCGCCAGCAGTGAGTCGAGGGAGGGGAGCACAGATACGCAGTATTTT	CASSESREGSTDTQYF
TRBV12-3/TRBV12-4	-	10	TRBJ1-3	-	TGTGCCAGCAGTGATCGCACCATATATTTT	CASSDRTIYF
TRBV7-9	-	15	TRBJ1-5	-	TGTGCCAGCAGCTTACAGGGAGTGGGCAATCAGCCCCAGCATTTT	CASSLQGVGNQPQHF
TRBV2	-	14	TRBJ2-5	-	TGTGCCACCCGACTGGACCAGACCCAAGAGACCCAGTACTTC	CATRLDQTQETQYF
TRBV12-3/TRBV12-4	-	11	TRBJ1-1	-	TGTGCCAGCGGCCGGGAGACTGAAGCTTTCTTT	CASGRETEAFF
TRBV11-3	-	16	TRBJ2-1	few	TGTGCCAGCAGCTTCGGATTGGGGCGGGAAGGTAATGAGCAGTTCTTC	CASSFGLGREGNEQFF
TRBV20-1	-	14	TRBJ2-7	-	TGCAGTGCCAGCCGGGGCACACCCTTCTACGAGCAGTACTTC	CSASRGTPFYEQYF
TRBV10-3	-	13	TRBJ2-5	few	TGTGCCATCTCTCAGGAGCCGCAAGGGACCCAGTACTTC	CAISQEPQGTQYF
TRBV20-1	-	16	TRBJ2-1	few	TGCAGTGCTATCGGGCCGGGACTGAGGATCTACAATGAGCAGTTCTTC	CSAIGPGLRIYNEQFF
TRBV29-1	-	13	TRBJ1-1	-	TGCAGCGTTGTTCGGGGATTGAACACTGAAGCTTTCTTT	CSVVRGLNTEAFF
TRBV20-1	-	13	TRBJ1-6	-	TGCAGTGCTATGGTTCCAGGGTCCTCACCCCTCCACTTT	CSAMVPGSSPLHF
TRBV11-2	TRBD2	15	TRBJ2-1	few	TGTGCCAGCGGACGAACAGCGGGGGTATACAATGAGCAGTTCTTC	CASGRTAGVYNEQFF
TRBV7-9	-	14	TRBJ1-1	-	TGTGCCAGCAGCTTAGATAATGGAAGCCCCGAAGCTTTCTTT	CASSLDNGSPEAFF
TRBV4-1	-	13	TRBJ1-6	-	TGCGCCAGCAGCCAAGCTCTCTACTCACCCCTCCACTTT	CASSQALYSPLHF
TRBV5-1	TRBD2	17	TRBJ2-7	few	TGCGCCAGCAGCTTGGGACTAGCGGGAGGCCTTTCCTACGAGCAGTACTTC	CASSLGLAGGLSYEQYF
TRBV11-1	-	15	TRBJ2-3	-	TGTGCCAGCAGCTCCGACCTATTTACCACAGATACGCAGTATTTT	CASSSDLFTTDTQYF
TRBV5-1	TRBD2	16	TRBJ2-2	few	TGCGCCAGCAGCTTCAGGAGCGGGAGCTCCACCGGGGAGCTGTTTTTT	CASSFRSGSSTGELFF
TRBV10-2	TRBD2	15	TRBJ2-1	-	TGCGCCAGCAGCGACATAGCGGGAGCATTGGGTGAGCAGTTCTTC	CASSDIAGALGEQFF
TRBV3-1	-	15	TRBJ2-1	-	TGTGCCAGCAGCCACTTGTCGCTCCAGGGCCATGAGCAGTTCTTC	CASSHLSLQGHEQFF
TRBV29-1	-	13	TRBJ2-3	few	TGCAGCGTCAGACAGGTCACCACAGATACGCAGTATTTT	CSVRQVTTDTQYF
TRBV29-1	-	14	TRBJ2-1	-	TGCAGCGTTGAGTATGGAAGGTTGTACAATGAGCAGTTCTTC	CSVEYGRLYNEQFF
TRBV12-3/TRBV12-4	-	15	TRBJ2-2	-	TGTGCCAGCAGTTTCTTTAGTAAACTGACCGGGGAGCTGTTTTTT	CASSFFSKLTGELFF
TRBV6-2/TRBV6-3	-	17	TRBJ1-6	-	TGTGCCAGCAGTTACTCGTTCAGCAGCTCCTATAATTCACCCCTCCACTTT	CASSYSFSSSYNSPLHF
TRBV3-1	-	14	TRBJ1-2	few	TGTGCCAGCAGCCAAGATGGAAGCCGGGGAGACTACACCTTC	CASSQDGSRGDYTF
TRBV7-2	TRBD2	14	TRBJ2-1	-	TGTGCCAGCAGCTCGACTAGCGGGAACTATGAGCAGTTCTTC	CASSSTSGNYEQFF
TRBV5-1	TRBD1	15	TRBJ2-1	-	TGCGCCAGCAGCTGGGAACAGGGGGTGTGGAATGAGCAGTTCTTC	CASSWEQGVWNEQFF
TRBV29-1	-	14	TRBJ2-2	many	TGCAGCGTGATACACAGGCCAGAGACCGGGGAGCTGTTTTTT	CSVIHRPETGELFF
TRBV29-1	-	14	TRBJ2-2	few	TGCAGCGTGTACCTCCAGCGAAACACCGGGGAGCTGTTTTTT	CSVYLQRNTGELFF
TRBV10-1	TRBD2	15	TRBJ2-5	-	TGCGCCAGCAGTGAATGGGGGACTACTCAAGAGACCCAGTACTTC	CASSEWGTTQETQYF
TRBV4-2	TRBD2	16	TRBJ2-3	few	TGTGCCAGCAGCCAGGACCCAGCGGGATGGGGAGATACGCAGTATTTT	CASSQDPAGWGDTQYF
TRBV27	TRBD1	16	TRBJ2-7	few	TGTGCCAGCAGTTTTTACGGACAGGGGGCGGACTACGAGCAGTACTTC	CASSFYGQGADYEQYF
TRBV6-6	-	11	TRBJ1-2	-	TGTGCCAGCAGCCTCAGTGTCGGCTACACCTTC	CASSLSVGYTF
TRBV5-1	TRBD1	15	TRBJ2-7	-	TGCGCCAGCAGCTCGGTCGATACAGGGGTTGGCGAGCAGTACTTC	CASSSVDTGVGEQYF
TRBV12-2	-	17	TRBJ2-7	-	TGTGCAAGTCGTCCAAAGCTCCGGGACTGCCTCTTCTGCGAGCAGTACTTC	CASRPKLRDCLFCEQYF